The 15 T cell receptor beta chains in this list originate from one sample, sequenced in a study of T-cell reconstitution after alpha-beta-depleted transplantation in children (dated by TCRdb to the mid-2010s). Receptor libraries were prepared by PCR. Sequenced on an Illumina HiSeq 2500. Molecular barcoding was employed in the preparation of TCR libraries, with unique molecular identifiers being used to normalize TCRbeta repertoire quantification. Through fastp at Q25 and MiXCR, TCRdb rebuilt clones from the public reads, retaining in-frame beta chains. Rows merge per CDR3 protein into single entries with the most common DNA and genes. The sample table holds 210,000 or so distinct CDR3 sequences, of which roughly 10% were seen once. The top ten hold less than 8% of the sample. The input for sequencing was PBMCs from the stem cell graft donor, taken from the stem cell graft. The receptor set was obtained from a human donor who donated a stem cell graft to a child with acute lymphoblastic leukemia.

This clonotype was counted many times. The J gene is TRBJ2-1, the V gene TRBV15; no reliable D call. Germline V gene lookup returns CDR1 LNHNV and CDR2 YYDKDF (reference sequence). Trimming shortened V by 1 base and J by 2 bases, and 9 bases separated the two germline ends. This CDR3 has 15 amino acids. CDR3 sequence (DNA): TGTGCCACCAGCAGAGGTGGGATCCCCTACAATGAGCAGTTCTTC. Protein product: CATSRGGIPYNEQFF.

V and J are TRBV7-2 and TRBJ2-1; 7 bases agree with TRBD1. The length of the CDR3 is 17 residues. Trimming at V came to 2 bases and at J to 7 bases, leaving 14 bases not matched to a gene. Per germline, CDR1 SGHTA and CDR2 FQGNSA. The CDR3 spells CASSLMGGRQGANEQFF. The DNA for the CDR3 is TGTGCCAGCAGCTTAATGGGCGGCAGACAGGGTGCAAATGAGCAGTTCTTC.

This clonotype was seen a handful of times. The gene calls are TRBV7-2 and TRBJ1-5; D is uncertain. Germline-derived CDR1 and CDR2 are SGHTA and FQGNSA. The ends were cut back, 1 base at V and 4 bases at J, with 11 bases in the middle. This CDR3 contains 15 residues. CDR3 sequence reads: CASSLVSQPNQPQHF. In nucleotides, the CDR3 is TGTGCCAGCAGCTTAGTATCGCAGCCTAATCAGCCCCAGCATTTT.

The chain is built from TRBV7-9 and TRBJ2-7; a weak D match, TRBD1 (6 bases). V dropped 2 bases and J dropped 3 bases, with 14 bases sitting between them. Germline lookup yields CDR1 SEHNR and CDR2 FQNEAQ (reference sequence). The CDR3 is 15 amino acids. CDR3: CASSLLAGALYEQYF. DNA of the CDR3: TGTGCCAGCAGCTTATTAGCAGGGGCCCTCTACGAGCAGTACTTC.

The sample holds a few counts of this clonotype. This sequence joins TRBV14 and TRBJ2-7; D might be TRBD2 (6 bases). CDR3 size: 17 residues. Trimming took off 3 bases at V and 2 bases at J, with 20 bases between the two ends. Per germline, CDR1 SGHDN and CDR2 FVKESK. The CDR3 DNA follows: TGTGCCAGCAGCCATCCCCAGGAGGGAGTAGAAGCCTACGAGCAGTACTTC. This codes for CASSHPQEGVEAYEQYF.

This clonotype was seen at least ten times. The chain has TRBV30 and TRBJ2-3; weak D call: TRBD2 (5 bases). V was shortened by 0 bases and J by 6 bases, with 13 bases between the two germline ends. The CDR3 loop spans 14 amino acids. The germline V gene has CDR1 GTSNPN and CDR2 SVGIG (reference sequence). Here the CDR3 reads CAWSVLRGRDTQYF. The CDR3 DNA reads TGTGCCTGGAGTGTACTTCGGGGTCGGGATACGCAGTATTTT. Using reference TRBV30 and TRBJ2-3 for the parts outside the CDR3, the full variable domain is SQTIHQWPATLVQPVGSPLSLECTVEGTSNPNLYWYRQAAGRGLQLLFYSVGIGQISSEVPQNLSASRPQDRQFILSSKKLLLSDSGFYLCAWSVLRGRDTQYFGPGTRLTVL.

This clonotype was detected ten times or more. The chain links TRBV3-1 to TRBJ1-5; possibly TRBD1 for D (6 bases). Trimming stripped 0 bases from V and 9 bases from J, with 9 bases between. The germline CDR1 and CDR2 sequences are LGHDT and YNNKEL (reference sequence). This CDR3 has 13 amino acids. CDR3 residues: CASSQDRGGPQHF. CDR3 sequence (DNA): TGTGCCAGCAGCCAAGACAGGGGAGGGCCCCAGCATTTT.

This clonotype was counted at least ten times. Likely a read error: the CDR3 ends without its conserved phenylalanine or tryptophan. It is unclear where the CDR3 begins or ends on the DNA, so no DNA is shown, and the CDR3 is as TCRdb lists it. V is TRBV4-1 and J is TRBJ2-5; the table's D call TRBD1 went unverified against the DNA. With termini counted, the CDR3 has 13 amino acids. Germline CDR1 MGHRA, CDR2 YSYEKL. The CDR3 reads CASSRVTVQETQY.

This clonotype was detected only a few times. The chain is built from TRBV3-1 and TRBJ2-7; 10 bases are a match to TRBD2. The germline V gene has CDR1 LGHDT and CDR2 YNNKEL (reference sequence). The V gene end was trimmed by 0 bases and the J gene end by 6 bases; junction bases not matched to a gene: 11. The CDR3 is made up of 17 amino acids. CDR3 in DNA: TGTGCCAGCAGCCAAGACAAAGCGGGGGGGATTCCCCCCGAGCAGTACTTC. Translated: CASSQDKAGGIPPEQYF.

This clonotype appeared many times. V usage is TRBV29-1 and J usage is TRBJ2-1; D is unclear. CDR1 and CDR2 from the germline V gene are SQVTM and ANQGSEA. The CDR3 runs to 10 residues. Trimming took off 3 bases at V and 13 bases at J, with 10 bases between the two ends. This CDR3 reads CSVDTPRQFF. CDR3 nucleotides: TGCAGCGTTGACACCCCCCGACAGTTCTTC.

There are a few counts of this clonotype. The gene calls are TRBV12-3 or TRBV12-4 and TRBJ1-1; D is undetermined. The CDR3 length is 15 residues. Trimming cost V 3 bases and J 0 bases, with 11 bases left between them. The CDR3 DNA reads as TGTGCCAGCAGTTTGGGAGTAGAGGTGAACACTGAAGCTTTCTTT. Encoded protein: CASSLGVEVNTEAFF.

J is TRBJ2-1 and V is TRBV2; 8 bases line up with TRBD2. The ends lost 9 bases at V and 6 bases at J; junction bases unmatched: 7. The germline gives CDR1 SNHLY, CDR2 FYNNEI. The CDR3 sequence is 13 residues long. CDR3 loop: CARRGGDSNEQFF. CDR3 nucleotide sequence: TGTGCCAGACGGGGGGGCGATTCCAATGAGCAGTTCTTC. Variable domain in full (rest from reference TRBV2 and TRBJ2-1): EPEVTQTPSHQVTQMGQEVILRCVPISNHLYFYWYRQILGQKVEFLVSFYNNEISEKSEIFDDQFSVERPDGSNFTLKIRSTKLEDSAMYFCARRGGDSNEQFFGPGTRLTVL.

This clonotype was found a few times. The V and J genes are TRBV2 and TRBJ1-5; D is ambiguous. V dropped 4 bases and J dropped 4 bases, with 17 bases sitting between them. The CDR3 totals 16 residues. Germline lookup yields CDR1 SNHLY and CDR2 FYNNEI. This CDR3 reads CASSGHLLDANQPQHF. For the CDR3, the DNA is TGTGCCAGCAGTGGACACCTATTGGACGCGAATCAGCCCCAGCATTTT.

The sample holds a few counts of this clonotype. This sequence joins TRBV29-1 and TRBJ1-2; D is ambiguous. Trimming left V 5 bases short and J 8 bases short, with 15 bases between. Germline values: CDR1 SQVTM, CDR2 ANQGSEA. CDR3 length equals 12 residues. The CDR3 DNA is TGCAGCGTTCAACAGATACTCGCGGGCTACACCTTC. It is translated as CSVQQILAGYTF. The full variable domain, its missing parts supplied by reference TRBV29-1 and TRBJ1-2, is SAVISQKPSRDICQRGTSLTIQCQVDSQVTMMFWYRQQPGQSLTLIATANQGSEATYESGFVIDKFPISRPNLTFSTLTVSNMSPEDSSIYLCSVQQILAGYTFGSGTRLTVV.

With respect to this clonotype: Since a much larger clone is just one base distant, this may be a read error. The chain combines TRBV6-1 with TRBJ2-2, with 7 nucleotides matching TRBD2. Unmatched junction bases numbered 9, after V lost 11 bases and J lost 3 bases. CDR1 is MNHNS and CDR2 is SASEGT in the germline V gene. This CDR3 has 14 residues. The CDR3 DNA follows: TGTGCCGGCGCTGGGCTAGCGGACACCGGGGAGCTGTTTTTT. This gives the protein CAGAGLADTGELFF.